Each of the 12 T cell receptor beta chains below was sequenced from the same sample in a study of glioma-infiltrating T cells. Amplification of TCR alpha and beta CDR3 regions from RNA used iRepertoire nested multiplex PCR. TCRdb re-called the multiplex PCR reads through MiXCR, storing one row per CDR3 protein. The sample holds about 140,000 distinct CDR3 sequences, roughly two fifths seen once. The specimen was glioma tissue, nonneoplastic brain tissue, or PBMCs (not recorded which). These TCRs come from a human donor with low-grade glioma or glioblastoma, undergoing nonglioma brain surgery, or in good health (not recorded which).

CDR3 protein: CSARALYTDTQYF. The CDR3 nucleotides read TGCAGTGCTAGGGCTCTTTACACAGATACGCAGTATTTT. V usage is TRBV20-1 and J usage is TRBJ2-3, with unresolved D. CDR1 and CDR2 from the germline V gene are DFQATT and SNEGSKA (reference sequence). This CDR3 is built from 13 residues. Trimming pared 3 bases from V and 2 bases from J, leaving 9 bases between.

This clonotype has just a few counts. The V gene is TRBV27, the J gene TRBJ2-1; no clear D gene. V lost 1 base, J lost 3 bases, and 10 bases lay in between. This CDR3 comprises 15 residues. Per germline, CDR1 MNHEY and CDR2 SMNVEV (reference sequence). The CDR3 sequence is CASSLYGPVYNEQFF. CDR3 DNA sequence: TGTGCCAGCAGTTTATACGGGCCCGTCTACAATGAGCAGTTCTTC.

This chain connects TRBV7-2 to TRBJ1-2, with D tentatively TRBD1 (6 bases). Trimming took 3 bases from V and 7 from J, leaving 15 bases between them. Germline lookup yields CDR1 SGHTA and CDR2 FQGNSA. This CDR3 comprises 14 residues. The CDR3 loop is CASSFNSGARGYTF. DNA of the CDR3: TGTGCCAGCAGCTTCAACTCAGGGGCTCGTGGCTACACCTTC.

This clonotype came up many times. The chain is built from TRBV12-3 or TRBV12-4 and TRBJ2-3; D uncertain. V lost 8 bases and J 2 bases, leaving 8 bases between the germline ends. The CDR3 extends over 12 amino acids. CDR3 sequence reads: CASSPDTDTQYF. CDR3 nucleotides: TGTGCCAGCTCACCAGACACAGATACGCAGTATTTT.

This chain connects TRBV15 to TRBJ2-1; perhaps TRBD2 as D (6 bases). Looked up from germline, CDR1 is LNHNV and CDR2 is YYDKDF (reference sequence). The CDR3 spans 13 residues. Trimming shortened V by 3 bases and J by 8 bases, and 11 bases separated the two germline ends. CDR3 DNA sequence: TGTGCCACCAGCAGCGGGCCGGGGGATGAGCAGTTCTTC. As protein: CATSSGPGDEQFF.

V gene TRBV6-1 combines with J gene TRBJ1-2; D uncertain. Germline loops: CDR1 MNHNS, CDR2 SASEGT. Trimming removed 3 bases at V and 7 bases at J, with 6 bases between. This CDR3 is built from 11 residues. For the CDR3, the DNA is TGTGCCAGCAGTGATTTCGGTGGCTACACCTTC. Its translation: CASSDFGGYTF.

This clonotype was detected only a few times. This chain links TRBV6-2 or TRBV6-3 with TRBJ2-7; D gene unclear. This CDR3 has 11 amino acids. The V and J ends lost 0 bases and 6 bases respectively, with 3 bases between them. Germline CDR1 MNHEY, CDR2 SVGEGT. Here the CDR3 DNA reads TGTGCCAGCAGTTACTCAACCGAGCAGTACTTC. It codes for CASSYSTEQYF.

This clonotype was picked up a small number of times. V and J are TRBV6-6 and TRBJ2-7; D is perhaps TRBD2 (5 bases). Trimming took off 2 bases at V and 2 bases at J, with 7 bases between the two ends. The CDR3 is 13 residues long. Germline V gives CDR1 MNHNY, CDR2 SVGAGI (reference sequence). The CDR3 region is CASSYRETYEQYF. The CDR3 DNA follows: TGTGCCAGCAGTTACAGGGAGACCTACGAGCAGTACTTC.

The chain combines TRBV29-1 with TRBJ2-3; a weak D match, TRBD2 (6 bases). V was clipped by 7 bases and J by 3 bases, with 14 bases between them. Germline CDR1 and CDR2: SQVTM and ANQGSEA. CDR3 length equals 13 residues. CDR3 bases: TGCAGCGGCGGACTACTACTAACAGATACGCAGTATTTT. Translation gives CSGGLLLTDTQYF.

This clonotype was counted ten times or more. V usage is TRBV6-2 or TRBV6-3 and J usage is TRBJ2-2; D remains ambiguous. V shed 6 bases and J shed 0 bases, with 14 bases lying between them. The CDR3 is made up of 16 amino acids. In germline, CDR1 is MNHEY, CDR2 SVGEGT. In DNA, the CDR3 is TGTGCCAGCAGGACTTCTACATATTCGAACACCGGGGAGCTGTTTTTT. Protein sequence: CASRTSTYSNTGELFF.

This chain joins TRBV6-1 and TRBJ2-3; tentatively, D is TRBD1 or TRBD2 (5 bases each). Germline lookup yields CDR1 MNHNS and CDR2 SASEGT. This CDR3 has 14 amino acids. V shed 9 bases and J shed 0 bases, with 13 bases lying between them. This chain's CDR3 is CARSKGRSTDTQYF. The DNA of the CDR3 is TGTGCCAGAAGTAAGGGACGGAGCACAGATACGCAGTATTTT.

CDR3 coding DNA: TGCAGCGTTGAAGTGGCCCCGGCTAATGGCTACACCTTC. This encodes CSVEVAPANGYTF. The V and J genes are TRBV29-1 and TRBJ1-2; D uncertain. V was cut by 1 base and J by 6 bases, with 12 bases left in between. The CDR3 has 13 amino acids. Germline CDR1 is SQVTM and CDR2 is ANQGSEA.